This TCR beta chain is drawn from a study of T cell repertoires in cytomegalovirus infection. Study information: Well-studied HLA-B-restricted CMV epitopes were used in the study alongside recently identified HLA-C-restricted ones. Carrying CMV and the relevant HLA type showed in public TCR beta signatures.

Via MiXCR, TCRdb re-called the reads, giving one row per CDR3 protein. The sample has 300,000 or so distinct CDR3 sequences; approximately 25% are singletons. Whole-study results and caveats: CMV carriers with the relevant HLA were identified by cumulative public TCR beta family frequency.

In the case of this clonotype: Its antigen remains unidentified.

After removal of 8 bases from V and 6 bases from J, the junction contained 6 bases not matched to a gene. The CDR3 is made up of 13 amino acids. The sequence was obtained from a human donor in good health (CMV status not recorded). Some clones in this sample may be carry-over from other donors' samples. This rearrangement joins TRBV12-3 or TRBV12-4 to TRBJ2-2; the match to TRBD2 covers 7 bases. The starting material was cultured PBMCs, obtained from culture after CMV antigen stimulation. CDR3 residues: CASVGRSSGELFF. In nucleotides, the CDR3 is TGTGCCAGCGTCGGGAGGTCGTCCGGGGAGCTGTTTTTT.